This T cell receptor beta chain was documented in a study of OX40 agonist ivuxolimab in advanced cancers. The wider study: Given to patients was ivuxolimab, an agonistic anti-OX40 (CD134) antibody. Hepatocellular carcinoma, melanoma, renal cell or head and neck cancer was diagnosed in the dose-escalation patients. A mean age of approximately 60 years, range about 20 to 79, was recorded, and roughly 80% were male.

The CDR3 is made up of 13 amino acids. Sequencing was performed with immunoSEQ multiplex PCR; in TCRdb, only in-frame clones are kept and a portion is missing. The sample yields 100,000 to 130,000 clones, approximately 89% seen once. The chain uses TRBV21-1 and TRBJ2-2. TRBV21-1 is listed as a pseudogene. This TCR derives from an adult with an advanced solid tumor such as melanoma, head and neck, liver or kidney cancer. Sample: CD4+ or CD8+ T cells sorted from blood, taken in a trial of the OX40 agonist ivuxolimab. CDR3 DNA sequence: TGTGCCAGCAGCATTGGGAACACCGGGGAGCTGTTTTTT. Translated: CASSIGNTGELFF.